This is a list of T cell receptor beta chains from one sample in a study of blood T cell repertoires in COVID-19. Here immunoSEQ multiplex PCR was the method, and the copy in TCRdb shows in-frame clones only, minus some. This table has 150,000 or so clones, 80% to 90% appearing once. Sequencing input: peripheral blood. The source is a woman between 40 and 50 years old with acute or convalescent COVID-19. The CDR3 runs from the conserved cysteine through the conserved F or W. Each record gives: V gene, D gene, J gene, clone size, CDR3 DNA, CDR3 protein. A D gene is named only where the DNA matches it firmly. Rows give clone size only sometimes, using once, few, many, or a class for an expanded clone.

TRBV19	.	TRBJ2-1	.	TGTGCCAGTAGTTTAGAGAGCTCCTACAATGAGCAGTTCTTC	CASSLESSYNEQFF
TRBV5-1	TRBD1	TRBJ2-1	.	TGCGCCAGCAGTTTAGGACAGGGATCACCCAATGAGCAGTTCTTC	CASSLGQGSPNEQFF
TRBV3-1/TRBV3-2	.	TRBJ2-7	.	TGTGCCAGCAGCGATCAGGCCGACGAGCAGTACTTC	CASSDQADEQYF
TRBV5-1	TRBD1	TRBJ2-3	.	TGCGCCAGCAGCTTGGGACAGGGTGCAGATACGCAGTATTTT	CASSLGQGADTQYF
TRBV28	.	TRBJ2-2	.	TGTGCCAGCAGTTTTGTAGCTCTGAACACCGGGGAGCTGTTTTTT	CASSFVALNTGELFF
TRBV30	TRBD2	TRBJ2-1	.	TGTGCCTGGCACCAACATTTAACTAGCGGGAGGGCCGGTGCGCAGTTCTTC	CAWHQHLTSGRAGAQFF
TRBV6-5	TRBD1	TRBJ2-7	.	TGTGCCAGCAGTCCACAGGGGGGATCCTACGAGCAGTACTTC	CASSPQGGSYEQYF
TRBV7-9	TRBD1	TRBJ2-7	.	TGTGCCAGCAGCCCGTATCCCAAGACAGGGGTCAGCTACGAGCAGTACTTC	CASSPYPKTGVSYEQYF
TRBV6-6	TRBD2	TRBJ2-3	.	TGTGCCAGCAGTCCCCGGACTAGCGGGAGTGGGGCAGATACGCAGTATTTT	CASSPRTSGSGADTQYF
TRBV29-1	TRBD1	TRBJ2-5	.	TGCAGCGTTGAACGAAATACAGGGGGAGAGACCCAGTACTTC	CSVERNTGGETQYF
TRBV24-1	TRBD1	TRBJ2-5	.	TGTGCCACCAGTGACCCGGGACAGGGAGGCCCCCCGGAGACCCAGTACTTC	CATSDPGQGGPPETQYF
TRBV29-1	TRBD1	TRBJ1-1	once	TGCAGCGTCAGGGGACAGGCGACCACTGAAGCTTTCTTT	CSVRGQATTEAFF
TRBV19	TRBD1	TRBJ1-1	.	TGTGCCAGTAGTATCAGGGGGCATGGCACTGAAGCTTTCTTT	CASSIRGHGTEAFF
TRBV7-2	TRBD1	TRBJ2-7	.	TGTGCCAGCAGCTTAGTTGGGACAGACTCCTACGAGCAGTACTTC	CASSLVGTDSYEQYF
TRBV2	TRBD1	TRBJ2-2	.	TGTGCCAGCAGGGGACAGGGTTACACCGGGGAGCTGTTTTTT	CASRGQGYTGELFF
TRBV5-5	.	TRBJ1-2	.	TGTGCCAGCAGCTTGGATCCCCTCGGTAGGCAGCGCAACTACTATGGCTACACCTTC	CASSLDPLGRQRNYYGYTF
TRBV9	.	TRBJ2-3	.	TGTGCCAGCAGCGTATTAAGCACAGATACGCAGTATTTT	CASSVLSTDTQYF
TRBV4-1	.	TRBJ2-7	.	TGCGCCAGCAGCCAAGTTGGTGGGACAAGGATCTACGAGCAGTACTTC	CASSQVGGTRIYEQYF
TRBV19	.	TRBJ2-3	.	TGTGCCATCATATGGCCCCCTTTTAGGCTAGCAAGGAGAGTAGATACGCAGTATTTT	CAIIWPPFRLARRVDTQYF
TRBV28	TRBD1	TRBJ2-7	few	TGTGCCAGCACCGCCCGGGACAGTCGCTACGAGCAGTACTTC	CASTARDSRYEQYF
TRBV5-8	.	TRBJ2-1	.	TGTGCCAGCTGGGCAGCCTATAAGCGGGAGCAGTTCTTC	CASWAAYKREQFF
TRBV27	.	TRBJ2-7	.	TGTGCCAGCAGAGAAGGGGGAACCTACGAGCAGTACTTC	CASREGGTYEQYF
TRBV27	.	TRBJ2-7	.	TGTGCCAGCAGTTCGCAGGGCCACGAGCAGTACTTC	CASSSQGHEQYF
TRBV25-1	TRBD2	TRBJ2-1	.	TGTGCCAGCAGTGACCCTAGCGGGAGCGGGAATGAGCAGTTCTTC	CASSDPSGSGNEQFF
TRBV7-2	.	TRBJ1-2	.	TGTGCCAGCAGACTAGTCTGGGGAGAAGGCTACACCTTC	CASRLVWGEGYTF
TRBV13	.	TRBJ1-1	.	TGTGCCAGCAGCTTAGACTCAGGGCCGACGAACACTGAAGCTTTCTTT	CASSLDSGPTNTEAFF
TRBV20-1	TRBD2	TRBJ2-1	.	TGCAGTGCTAGTCTTCCAGCGGGGGAAATCAATGAGCAGTTCTTC	CSASLPAGEINEQFF
TRBV7-6	TRBD2	TRBJ2-7	.	TGTGCCAGCAGCTTAACGAGAGGACTAGCGGAGTTCTACGAGCAGTACTTC	CASSLTRGLAEFYEQYF
TRBV28	.	TRBJ1-2	.	TGTGCCAGCACCCCAACAGGGTTCTTCTATGGCTACACCTTC	CASTPTGFFYGYTF
TRBV9	.	TRBJ1-3	.	TGTGCCAGCCAGTACCACTCTGGAAACACCATATATTTT	CASQYHSGNTIYF
TRBV10-3	.	TRBJ1-5	.	TGTGCCATCAGTGTAGACAGAAGGGGCAATCAGCCCCAGCATTTT	CAISVDRRGNQPQHF
TRBV2	.	TRBJ2-1	.	TGTGCCAGCAGGGACAGCCCCGGGGGGGAGCAGTTCTTC	CASRDSPGGEQFF
TRBV20-1	.	TRBJ2-7	.	TGCAGTGCTAGTAGCTTAACCTACGAGCAGTACTTC	CSASSLTYEQYF
TRBV14	.	TRBJ1-1	.	TGTGCCAGCAGCCAAGTGACAGCGAACACTGAAGCTTTCTTT	CASSQVTANTEAFF
TRBV5-6	TRBD1	TRBJ2-7	.	TGTGCCAGCTCTACCGGGACAGGGGCCTACGAGCAGTACTTC	CASSTGTGAYEQYF
TRBV14	.	TRBJ1-1	.	TGTGCCAGCAGCCAACAGACAGCCAACACTGAAGCTTTCTTT	CASSQQTANTEAFF
TRBV5-1	TRBD1	TRBJ1-1	.	TGCGCCAGCAGCTTGGGAGGGACAGGGGCCACTGAAGCTTTCTTT	CASSLGGTGATEAFF
TRBV9	.	TRBJ2-1	once	TGTGCCAGCAGCGTACGGCAGGCAGTTTCCTACAATGAGCAGTTCTTC	CASSVRQAVSYNEQFF
TRBV3-1/TRBV3-2	.	TRBJ2-7	few	TGTGCCAGCAGCCAAGTAGAAGGGGACACCTTGGCGCAGTACTTC	CASSQVEGDTLAQYF
TRBV3-1/TRBV3-2	TRBD2	TRBJ2-2	few	TGTGCCAGCAGCCTTAGACTAGCGGGGGCGAACACCGGGGAGCTGTTTTTT	CASSLRLAGANTGELFF
TRBV2	TRBD1	TRBJ1-5	.	TGTGCCAGCAGTGAAGAAGGGACAGGGGGGCAGCCCCAGCATTTT	CASSEEGTGGQPQHF
TRBV25-1	.	TRBJ2-3	.	TGTGCCAGCAGTGAATTTGGGGGCGGGAGTTCTACAGATACGCAGTATTTT	CASSEFGGGSSTDTQYF
TRBV9	.	TRBJ1-2	once	TGTGCCAGCAGCGTAGCTACGACAGGCCTAGCTAACTATGGCTACACCTTC	CASSVATTGLANYGYTF
TRBV5-6	TRBD1	TRBJ1-2	once	TGTGCCAGCAGCGAAGAAACAGGGGGCTCTGGCTACACCTTC	CASSEETGGSGYTF
TRBV6-7	.	TRBJ1-2	.	TGTGCCAGCAGTTACCAGGGGAGGGGAAACTATGGCTACACCTTC	CASSYQGRGNYGYTF
TRBV29-1	TRBD2	TRBJ2-7	.	TGCAGCGTTATGAGCGGGAGGATCCCCTACGAGCAGTACTTC	CSVMSGRIPYEQYF
TRBV10-2	TRBD1	TRBJ2-1	.	TGCGCCAGCACCGGGACAGGGTTGTACAATGAGCAGTTCTTC	CASTGTGLYNEQFF
TRBV30	.	TRBJ1-6	.	TGTGCCTGGAGTAAAGACAGGAGCTCCTATAATTCACCCCTCCACTTT	CAWSKDRSSYNSPLHF
TRBV3-1/TRBV3-2	TRBD1	TRBJ2-1	.	TGTGCCAGCAGCCAAGCGGGACAGTTGAGATACAATGAGCAGTTCTTC	CASSQAGQLRYNEQFF
TRBV6-5	.	TRBJ1-3	.	TGTGCCAGCAGTTACTCGACCCGGGCTGGAAACACCATATATTTT	CASSYSTRAGNTIYF
TRBV6-5	.	TRBJ2-3	.	TGTGCCAGCAGTTTTGACCAGGGCACAGATACGCAGTATTTT	CASSFDQGTDTQYF